Given below is one T cell receptor (beta chain) in context. Its antigen is unknown. This entry is derived from a study of CD4 T cells in relation to SARS-CoV-2 and coronaviruses. Unexposed donor CD4+ T cells date from about 2011-2018, before the COVID-19 pandemic. CD4+ T cells were isolated from the cells after around 11 days of culture. Unexposed-donor CD4+ T cells were probed with SARS-CoV-2 S/N and four cold-coronavirus spikes, cells permitting. Cultures received half-medium IL-2 refreshes on days 3 and 7. Generated by immunoSEQ multiplex PCR, the TCRdb table keeps only in-frame clones and is missing some. The sample consists of tens of thousands of clones, less than 80% of them appearing once. The V gene lost 5 bases and the J gene lost 4 bases, with 15 bases spanning the gap. The length of the CDR3 is 14 residues. Germline values: CDR1 SEHNR, CDR2 FQNEAQ (reference sequence).

The chain recombines TRBV7-9 with TRBJ2-7; the D gene is possibly TRBD1 (6 bases). The TCR was taken from a human donor in good health. The sample comprised CD4+ T cells from PBMCs, cultured in vitro. In nucleotides, the CDR3 is TGTGCCAGCAGCCGAGGACAGACCGGGTACGAGCAGTACTTC. Its translation is CASSRGQTGYEQYF.